This T cell receptor (beta chain) came from a study of graft-versus-host responses after intestinal transplantation. Study as a whole: The recipients all started with anti-thymocyte globulin induction and then took tacrolimus and steroids for roughly 3 years.

J was trimmed by 7 bases and V by 8 bases; bases with no gene match: 9. This CDR3 is 14 amino acids long. The germline CDR1 and CDR2 sequences are MNHNY and SVGAGI (reference sequence). Co-plating was performed using roughly 200,000 CFSE-labeled responder cells and roughly 200,000 irradiated, violet-dye-labeled stimulator cells. Proliferating CFSE-low CD3+CD4+ and CD3+CD8+ responders were sorted after the reaction. Study-wide results and caveats: Recipient marrow harbored GvH clones, some of which surfaced first in ileum or blood.

This clone appeared a few times. The protocol was immunoSEQ multiplex PCR, while the TCRdb copy is restricted to in-frame clones and leaves out a portion. The table includes around 21,000 clones, approximately 35% detected once. V is TRBV6-6 and J is TRBJ2-3, with TRBD1 identical over 10 bases. Here the sequenced sample was alloreactive CD4+ T cells from a mixed lymphocyte reaction culture, taken before transplantation. Subset described: CFSE-low proliferating T cells sorted from roughly six-day pre-transplant mixed lymphocyte reaction (GvH or HvG direction). The TCR sequence derives from a human patient who was an organ donor for intestinal transplantation. This CDR3 reads CASRRRGQGNTQYF. The DNA for the CDR3 is TGTGCCAGCCGCAGGAGGGGACAGGGGAATACGCAGTATTTT.